The 9 T cell receptor beta chains reported below all come from one sample, sequenced in a study of T cells in Graves' hyperthyroidism and ophthalmopathy (dated by TCRdb to the late 2010s). The library was obtained by multiplex PCR. Sequenced using an Illumina HiSeq 2000. The TCR beta CDR3 regions were amplified from RNA transcripts. The first round of RT-PCR for the TCR CDR3 was performed with the HTBI primer set and the Qiagen OneStep RT-PCR kit. TCRdb ran its own pipeline on the public reads, namely fastp trimming at Q25 and MiXCR clone calling, and kept in-frame beta chains. Rows with a matching CDR3 protein are joined into one entry that keeps the most common DNA and genes. The sample data list 480,000 or so distinct CDR3 sequences, and roughly 45% of these were observed just once. The ten largest clones represent approximately 44% of the sample. The sample comprised peripheral blood or thyroid tissue (not recorded which). The receptors come from an adult woman with Graves' disease, either hyperthyroidism or ophthalmopathy (not recorded which).

Comments on this clonotype: The final CDR3 position lacks the conserved phenylalanine or tryptophan, pointing to a likely read error. The chain recombines TRBV6-6 with TRBJ1-1, with TRBD1 as a possible D gene (5 bases). In germline, CDR1 is MNHNY, CDR2 SVGAGI (reference sequence). V lost 5 bases and J 5 bases, leaving 18 bases between the germline ends. The CDR3 totals 15 residues. The CDR3 is CASSEVDSPGTEAFL. The CDR3 DNA is TGTGCCAGCAGTGAAGTAGACAGCCCTGGGACTGAAGCTTTCCTT.

This clonotype was observed many times. This chain uses TRBV29-1 with TRBJ2-7; either TRBD1 or TRBD2 may fit D (7 bases each). Germline V gives CDR1 SQVTM, CDR2 ANQGSEA. V was shortened by 6 bases and J by 5 bases, with 14 bases between the two germline ends. The CDR3 length is 12 residues. The chain's CDR3 is CSVSTGRDEQYF. The CDR3 coding sequence is TGCAGCGTATCGACAGGGAGGGACGAGCAGTACTTC.

This clonotype was counted ten times or more. This sequence joins TRBV10-3 and TRBJ1-2; 7 nucleotides align to TRBD1. V lost 1 base and J lost 4; bases outside the gene matches: 3. CDR1 is ENHRY and CDR2 is SYGVKD in the germline V gene. The CDR3 runs 14 residues. CDR3 residues: CAISEYRGTYGYTF. For the CDR3, the DNA is TGTGCCATCAGTGAGTACAGGGGCACCTATGGCTACACCTTC.

This clonotype was seen ten or more times. The J gene is TRBJ2-7, the V gene TRBV12-3 or TRBV12-4; TRBD2 matches at 11 bases. V lost 3 bases and J lost 6; bases outside the gene matches: 4. This CDR3 is built from 14 residues. The CDR3 coding sequence is TGTGCCAGCAGTTTTAGCGGGAGGGCCTCCGAGCAGTACTTC. Its protein product is CASSFSGRASEQYF.

This clonotype was found many times. This sequence joins TRBV7-9 and TRBJ1-5, with D possibly matching TRBD1 (5 bases). This CDR3 is built from 13 residues. The germline V gene has CDR1 SEHNR and CDR2 FQNEAQ (reference sequence). The V end lost 5 bases, the J end lost 4 bases, and 9 bases lay between the germline ends. The CDR3 here is CASSNQGNQPQHF. DNA for the CDR3: TGTGCCAGCAGCAATCAGGGAAATCAGCCCCAGCATTTT.

This clonotype was counted between two and nine times. V and J are TRBV6-1 and TRBJ1-1; 7 bases are a match to TRBD1. V dropped 0 bases and J dropped 4; count of bases not matched to a gene: 8. The CDR3 sequence is 16 residues long. Germline lookup yields CDR1 MNHNS and CDR2 SASEGT. The CDR3: CASSEALRGPGTEAFF. The CDR3 nucleotides are TGTGCCAGCAGTGAAGCGCTTAGGGGGCCCGGCACTGAAGCTTTCTTT.

The rearrangement joins TRBV7-2 to TRBJ2-7; perhaps TRBD2 as D (6 bases). CDR1 is SGHTA, CDR2 FQGNSA, per germline. The CDR3 totals 16 residues. V dropped 5 bases and J dropped 2 bases, with 19 bases sitting between them. CDR3: CASSPPGEGKTYEQYF. The CDR3, as DNA: TGTGCCAGCAGCCCGCCGGGAGAGGGCAAGACCTACGAGCAGTACTTC.

The chain combines TRBV5-1 with TRBJ1-1; D unresolved. From germline, CDR1 is SGHRS and CDR2 YFSETQ. V lost 0 bases and J 4 bases, leaving 13 bases between the germline ends. The CDR3 spans 15 residues. CDR3 DNA sequence: TGCGCCAGCAGCTTGGCCTTGGAAAGCAGCACTGAAGCTTTCTTT. This translates into CASSLALESSTEAFF.

This clonotype was seen just once. V and J are TRBV29-1 and TRBJ1-1; D not certain. CDR1 and CDR2 from the germline V gene are SQVTM and ANQGSEA. Between the trimmed V and J ends, which lost 0 bases and 0 bases, there was a span of 8 bases. This CDR3 comprises 14 residues. CDR3 nucleotide sequence: TGCAGCGTTGAAGATCGGGGAGTGAACACTGAAGCTTTCTTT. Protein sequence: CSVEDRGVNTEAFF.